This T cell receptor beta chain came from a study of T cell responses to AZD1222 COVID-19 vaccine. Overall study context: Second-dose intervals of approximately 4 or approximately 12 weeks were pooled.

Method: immunoSEQ multiplex PCR; TCRdb's copy keeps in-frame clones and lacks some. The sample records fewer than 200,000 clones, about 90% being singletons. Of note for this clone: The antigen is unknown.

V was cut by 4 bases and J by 3 bases, with 0 bases left in between. Germline loops: CDR1 LNHDA, CDR2 SQIVND (reference sequence). The CDR3 is 10 amino acids. General study results and limits: Across spike, vaccine-associated CD4 TCRs were found, dominant at 160-218 and 743-854. Two AZD1222 doses significantly raised spike-specific TCR breadth and depth over controls. It should be noted that donors were predominantly white British and more often female, and clonal diversity was possibly underestimated.

Sequenced here: peripheral blood, sampled on day 0 of AZD1222 vaccination. This receptor was identified in an adult in good health. This rearrangement joins TRBV19 to TRBJ1-2, with D unclear. CDR3 DNA: TGTGCCAGTAGTAACTATGGCTACACCTTC. This gives the protein CASSNYGYTF.